The clone carrying this TCR beta chain has just a few counts. What it binds is unknown. The entry originates in a study of CD8 T cells in ankylosing spondylitis. Study-level findings and limits: In ankylosing spondylitis blood, a motif of roughly eight highly homologous TCR beta variants appeared characteristic. In peripheral blood, disease-linked CD8+ clones occurred at relatively low frequencies.

One entry per CDR3 protein, called by TCRdb with MiXCR from the 5' RACE reads. This table has some 700,000 distinct CDR3 sequences, 15% to 20% appearing once. This CDR3 has 14 amino acids. The J segment lost 10 bases and the V segment lost 1 base, leaving 6 bases of the junction unmatched. Germline loops: CDR1 DFQATT, CDR2 SNEGSKA (reference sequence). V and J are TRBV20-1 and TRBJ1-6; 8 nucleotides match TRBD1. The material sequenced was blood, either unsorted or a sorted T cell fraction (not recorded which). This sequence was found in a male donor with ankylosing spondylitis. CDR3 loop: CSARGDRLESPLHF. DNA of the CDR3: TGCAGTGCTAGAGGGGACAGGTTGGAATCACCCCTCCACTTT.